This T cell receptor (beta chain) was recorded in a study of spatial heterogeneity in lung cancer (dated by TCRdb to between 2018 and 2021). At the level of the whole study: More beta-chain than alpha-chain transcripts were consistently detected, likely reflecting higher beta-chain transcript abundance. In the raw uncorrected reads, each unique combination of TCR and UMI appeared more than ten times on average. TCR alpha and beta repertoires were quantitatively compared across multiple tumor regions, matched nontumor lung and blood in non-small cell lung cancer. The study linked features of the TCR repertoire to counts of nonsynonymous mutations, which were determined by whole-exome sequencing of tumor tissue. Both alpha and beta chains were TCR-sequenced in 220 or so tumor regions, fewer than 80 matched nontumor lung samples and around 54 PBMC samples obtained at surgery. General conclusions and limits of the study: Ubiquitous expanded tumor TCRs showed up in blood more often at tumor resection than at routine follow-up. Additional single-cell paired TCR alpha and beta sequencing was considered necessary to confirm, at a functional level, the hypothesis that regional TCRs recognize regional mutations.

The receptor library was made with 5' RACE. Sequencer: NextSeq 500. In the TCR library protocol, a unique molecular identifier was attached to each TCR cDNA molecule so that PCR and sequencing errors could be corrected. In the source study's methods: TCR identification, UMI-based error correction and CDR3 extraction were all carried out with Decombinator tools. TCRs above a frequency of 2 per 1,000, corresponding to the top 1% of the tumor frequency distribution, were defined as expanded. Renyi diversity was computed with the R vegan package after each repertoire had been subsampled 100 times to 5,000 TCRs. CDR3 similarity networks were built from amino acid triplet string-kernel similarity, with CDR3s being connected when pairwise similarity was above 0.82. The public reads were run again by TCRdb, first through fastp at Q25 and then through MiXCR, and only productive beta chains were kept. Rows matching on CDR3 protein sequence are summarized as one entry with the most common DNA and genes. Clone size and V and J calls follow TCRdb, not the original study. The sample table lists around 11,000 distinct CDR3 sequences, approximately 6.8% of them with a count of one. Clones ranked in the top ten supply 25% to 35% of the sample.

On this clonotype: Which antigen it targets is not known. One base away there is no much larger clone; base qualities are not given. This beta chain appears as a stray read in a library generated for alpha chains; its size is not informative.

V is pared back by 4 bases and J by 5 bases, with 13 bases lying between the germline termini. Taken from cysteine to phenylalanine, the CDR3 has 15 residues. Only the CDR3 part of the read is kept: 45 bases, read in frame from the first base. The CDR1 and CDR2 encoded by the germline V gene (reference sequence) are SGHNT and YYREEE. According to the study, the label for this sample's time point signals: sample taken at primary tumor resection. For TCR sequencing, whole RNA was extracted from tumor and nontumor lung tissue, or from cryopreserved PBMC samples, and no cell sorting was done. Samples were obtained from 70 to 85 patients with early-stage, untreated non-small cell lung cancer from the lung TRACERx cohort. Patients were selected for TCR sequencing only if sufficient RNA was available from at least two tumor regions.

The TCR comes from a male donor with early-stage non-small cell lung cancer. Specimen: PBMCs, collected at surgery. The chain is encoded by TRBV5-4 joined to TRBJ1-6; TRBD1 is a weak D gene call, 5 bases matching. The nucleotides are TGTGCCAGCAGCCTCGCACCGGGGGATAATTCACCCCTCCACTTT. Translated, this gives CASSLAPGDNSPLHF.